The 10 T cell receptor beta chains given below trace back to one sample, sequenced in a study of identical twins. TCRdb independently ran MiXCR on the 5' RACE reads; one entry per CDR3 protein. The sample holds about 900,000 distinct CDR3 sequences, around 12% seen once. These sequences were also reported in another study, on yellow fever vaccine responses in identical twins.

The specimen sequenced was PBMCs. The receptors stem from a woman under 30 in good health.

This clonotype was detected only a few times. The CDR3 here is CASSSDPTYFYEQYF. Here the CDR3 DNA reads TGTGCCAGCAGTTCAGATCCAACGTACTTCTACGAGCAGTACTTC. The V gene is TRBV28, the J gene TRBJ2-7; D not certain. The CDR3 covers 15 residues. V was pared by 4 bases and J by 3 bases, with 16 bases between. Germline V gene sequence: CDR1 MDHEN, CDR2 SYDVKM.

The chain carries TRBV9 and TRBJ2-3, with 11 positions matching TRBD2. The CDR3 covers 16 residues. The V gene's germline CDR1 is SGDLS and CDR2 YYNGEE. J lost 1 base, V lost 3 bases, and 4 bases had no gene match. The CDR3 here is CASSGGLAERTDTQYF. For the CDR3, the DNA is TGTGCCAGCAGCGGGGGACTAGCGGAGCGCACAGATACGCAGTATTTT.

This clonotype has just a few counts. The rearrangement links TRBV6-5 to TRBJ1-1, with 7 bases matching TRBD1. J gave up 1 base and V 2 bases, and 10 bases lay outside the gene matches. The CDR3 has 17 amino acids. Germline V CDR1 and CDR2: MNHEY, SVGAGI. CDR3 sequence: CASSYKKDREENTEAFF. The CDR3 DNA is TGTGCCAGCAGTTACAAAAAAGACAGGGAGGAGAACACTGAAGCTTTCTTT.

This chain joins TRBV10-3 and TRBJ2-7; D assignment may be TRBD1 or TRBD2 (5 bases each). Per germline, CDR1 ENHRY and CDR2 SYGVKD. The CDR3 is 18 residues long. V was clipped by 0 bases and J by 5 bases, with 23 bases between them. The CDR3 nucleotides are TGTGCCATCAGTGAGTCGGCCTCCGGGGACCCGGGTGTGGACGAGCAGTACTTC. Translation gives CAISESASGDPGVDEQYF.

The V call is TRBV29-1, the J call TRBJ1-1, with D possibly being TRBD1 (5 bases). The ends were cut back, 8 bases at V and 4 bases at J, with 17 bases in the middle. This CDR3 is 13 amino acids long. Germline assignment: CDR1 SQVTM and CDR2 ANQGSEA. For the CDR3, the DNA is TGCAGCCCTGGGCGCAGGGTGGGCACTGAAGCTTTCTTT. Amino acid sequence: CSPGRRVGTEAFF.

This clonotype has a count of ten or more. In DNA form, the CDR3 reads TGTGCCAGCAGCTTATCAGGACTAGCAGACACCGGGGAGCTGTTTTTT. Residues: CASSLSGLADTGELFF. J is TRBJ2-2 and V is TRBV11-3; 8 bases agree with TRBD2. Germline V lookup: CDR1 SGHNT, CDR2 YENEEA. The length of the CDR3 is 16 residues. The V segment lost 2 bases and the J segment 3 bases; nucleotides outside the gene matches: 5.

This clonotype has a count of ten or more. Written as DNA, the CDR3 is TGCAGTGCCCGGACAGGGGTCGCCGGGGAGCTGTTTTTT. It encodes CSARTGVAGELFF. The genes are TRBV20-1 and TRBJ2-2, with 9 nucleotides matching TRBD1. The CDR3 has 13 residues. CDR1 and CDR2 from the germline V gene are DFQATT and SNEGSKA (reference sequence). Trimming took 6 bases from V and 6 from J; bases not matched to a gene: 5.

This clonotype was counted only a few times. V usage is TRBV5-1 and J usage is TRBJ2-3; 8 bases align to TRBD2. Germline V gene sequence: CDR1 SGHRS, CDR2 YFSETQ. J was trimmed by 1 base and V by 0 bases; bases with no gene match: 7. CDR3 length: 17 amino acids. The CDR3 DNA is TGCGCCAGCAGCTTGGCCATCGGGAGGGGTGGCACAGATACGCAGTATTTT. It yields the protein CASSLAIGRGGTDTQYF.

Of note for this clonotype: Since a much larger clone is just one base distant, this may be a read error. This rearrangement joins TRBV9 to TRBJ2-7; D possibly uses TRBD1 or TRBD2 (5 bases each). The germline CDR1 and CDR2 sequences are SGDLS and YYNGEE. CDR3 size: 15 residues. Trimming stripped 4 bases from V and 2 bases from J, with 16 bases between. CDR3 region: CASSLERDGPYEQYF. The CDR3 nucleotides read TGTGCCAGCAGCTTAGAAAGGGACGGCCCCTACGAGCAGTACTTC.

Only a few counts were recorded for this clonotype. V and J are TRBV6-5 and TRBJ1-2; D not resolved. Germline CDR1 and CDR2: MNHEY and SVGAGI. Trimming stripped 0 bases from V and 8 bases from J, with 10 bases between. The CDR3 sequence is 13 residues long. CDR3 in amino acids: CASSYSSLGGYTF. The CDR3 DNA reads TGTGCCAGCAGTTACTCGTCCCTAGGAGGCTACACCTTC.